The sequence of this T cell receptor beta chain was determined in a study of T cells after yellow fever vaccination. The study made its TCR cDNA through 5'RACE template switching. That step introduced a universal primer site along with UMIs. TCRdb re-called the 5' RACE reads with MiXCR, one entry per CDR3 protein. The sample lists about 110,000 distinct CDR3 sequences; 7.5% to 9.5% were seen once. Findings and limits, study-wide: Researchers noted that a small share of clonotypes showed up in both CD4 and CD8 compartments. Clones from primary vaccination mostly reappeared after the booster (approximately 96% CD4, over 85% CD8).

In the case of this clonotype: What it binds is unknown.

The material was CD8+ T cells sorted from PBMCs, obtained 45 days after the yellow fever booster vaccination. The clonotype originates from a man in his thirties or forties who received the YFV17D yellow fever vaccine.

CDR3 in DNA: TGCAGTGCAAGACTAGCGGGCGGTGGATCCTACAATGAGCAGTTCTTC. Translating gives CSARLAGGGSYNEQFF. The rearrangement uses TRBV20-1 and TRBJ2-1, with 10 bases aligning to TRBD2. The CDR3 is made up of 16 amino acids. V was clipped by 6 bases and J by 1 base; unmatched bases: 9. CDR1 is DFQATT, CDR2 SNEGSKA, per germline (reference sequence).